Listed below are T cell receptor beta chains from one sample, sequenced in a study of blood T cell repertoires in COVID-19. The table came from immunoSEQ multiplex PCR; TCRdb's copy has only in-frame clones and leaves some out. The repertoire has fewer than 120,000 clones, about four fifths of them found once; the top ten carry approximately 16%. The material sequenced was peripheral blood. The source of these receptors is a woman aged 60-70 years with acute or convalescent COVID-19. Each CDR3 is given with its conserved first and last residue. A D gene is named only where the DNA matches it firmly. A clone size is listed for some rows: how often the clone was seen (once, few, many), or a class if it is expanded.

v_call,clone_size,j_call,d_call,cdr3_aa,cdr3_nt
TRBV6-2/TRBV6-3,-,TRBJ1-1,-,CASSYVRSGEAFF,TGTGCCAGCAGTTACGTACGGTCGGGGGAAGCTTTCTTT
TRBV5-5,-,TRBJ1-6,-,CASSLEGLLNSPLHF,TGTGCCAGCAGCTTGGAGGGACTACTTAATTCACCCCTCCACTTT
TRBV3-1/TRBV3-2,-,TRBJ1-1,-,CASSTGTQLAFF,TGTGCCAGCAGTACCGGGACACAACTAGCTTTCTTT
TRBV28,-,TRBJ2-3,-,CASSPPPRGTQYF,TGTGCCAGCAGTCCCCCCCCGCGTGGTACGCAGTATTTT
TRBV6-5,-,TRBJ2-1,TRBD1,CASTDREVYNEQFF,TGTGCCAGCACGGACAGGGAGGTTTACAATGAGCAGTTCTTC
TRBV2,-,TRBJ2-5,TRBD2,CASSELASGGGTQYF,TGTGCCAGCAGTGAACTAGCTAGCGGGGGAGGGACCCAGTACTTC
TRBV13,-,TRBJ1-2,TRBD1,CASSGYGTGFNYGYTF,TGTGCCAGCAGCGGATACGGGACAGGGTTTAACTATGGCTACACCTTC
TRBV27,-,TRBJ2-4,-,CASSLEGDIQYF,TGTGCCAGCAGTTTAGAGGGGGACATTCAGTACTTC
TRBV5-6,-,TRBJ1-3,-,CASSLTQGGRGNTIYF,TGTGCCAGCAGCTTGACCCAGGGAGGGCGGGGAAACACCATATATTTT
TRBV19,-,TRBJ2-3,TRBD2,CASSKAGGGTDTQYF,TGTGCCAGTAGCAAAGCGGGGGGGGGCACAGATACGCAGTATTTT
TRBV6-4,-,TRBJ2-2,TRBD2,CASSSGGARSSGELFF,TGTGCCAGCAGCAGCGGGGGGGCTCGGTCGAGCGGGGAGCTGTTTTTT
TRBV5-1,-,TRBJ2-7,TRBD1,CASQQGGETLTYEQYF,TGCGCCAGCCAACAGGGGGGAGAGACCCTCACCTACGAGCAGTACTTC
TRBV24-1,-,TRBJ1-5,TRBD1,CATSDPWAGGISNQPQHF,TGTGCCACCAGTGATCCCTGGGCAGGGGGTATAAGCAATCAGCCCCAGCATTTT
TRBV5-4,many,TRBJ1-2,TRBD1,CASSLALGTAVNGYTF,TGTGCCAGCAGCTTGGCCCTAGGGACAGCTGTAAATGGCTACACCTTC
TRBV7-2,-,TRBJ1-1,-,CASSFTTQGNTEAFF,TGTGCCAGCAGCTTTACGACACAGGGGAACACTGAAGCTTTCTTT
TRBV28,-,TRBJ2-7,-,CASSFSSSQYF,TGTGCCAGCAGCTTTAGTTCATCCCAGTACTTC
TRBV5-1,large,TRBJ2-5,TRBD1,CASSLQGQPQETQYF,TGCGCCAGCAGCCTGCAGGGACAGCCCCAAGAGACCCAGTACTTC
TRBV24-1,-,TRBJ1-2,-,CATSENKGRAYGYTF,TGTGCCACCAGTGAAAACAAGGGCAGGGCCTATGGCTACACCTTC
TRBV27,few,TRBJ2-7,TRBD1,CASSLQGARDEQYF,TGTGCCAGCAGTTTACAGGGGGCGAGGGACGAGCAGTACTTC
TRBV9,-,TRBJ1-5,-,CASSVEGQGQPQHF,TGTGCCAGCAGCGTAGAGGGGCAAGGACAGCCCCAGCATTTT
TRBV28,-,TRBJ2-1,-,CASSLAVGGLRNNEQFF,TGTGCCAGCAGTTTGGCAGTTGGGGGCCTGCGAAACAATGAGCAGTTCTTC
TRBV4-3,-,TRBJ1-1,-,CASSQQGMNTEAFF,TGCGCCAGCAGCCAACAGGGGATGAACACTGAAGCTTTCTTT
TRBV4-2,-,TRBJ2-2,-,CASSHIDYANTGELFF,TGTGCCAGCAGCCATATAGACTACGCGAACACCGGGGAGCTGTTTTTT
TRBV30,-,TRBJ2-6,-,CAWQVSGANVLTF,TGTGCCTGGCAGGTCTCTGGGGCCAACGTCCTGACTTTC
TRBV5-6,-,TRBJ1-4,-,CASSLRQSLGEKLFF,TGTGCCAGCAGCTTGAGACAGTCTTTAGGAGAAAAACTGTTTTTT
TRBV6-2/TRBV6-3,-,TRBJ2-7,-,CASSYSKAGDSYEQYF,TGTGCCAGCAGTTACTCGAAGGCAGGGGACTCCTACGAGCAGTACTTC
TRBV3-1/TRBV3-2,-,TRBJ2-3,-,CASSQDLGGLGTDTQYF,TGTGCCAGCAGCCAAGATCTGGGGGGTTTGGGCACAGATACGCAGTATTTT
TRBV6-1,few,TRBJ2-3,-,CASSEYGGSTDTQYF,TGTGCCAGCAGTGAATATGGCGGCAGCACAGATACGCAGTATTTT
TRBV4-3,-,TRBJ2-1,TRBD1,CASSHTPGTGLYNEQFF,TGCGCCAGCAGCCACACTCCCGGGACAGGGCTTTACAATGAGCAGTTCTTC
TRBV5-5,-,TRBJ2-5,-,CASSLAYEETQYF,TGTGCCAGCAGCTTGGCCTACGAGGAGACCCAGTACTTC
TRBV4-1,-,TRBJ1-2,-,CASSHPLAANYGYTF,TGCGCCAGCAGCCACCCCCTGGCAGCTAACTATGGCTACACCTTC
TRBV30,-,TRBJ2-3,TRBD2,CAWSAAGGRYTQYF,TGTGCCTGGAGCGCAGCGGGGGGGAGATATACGCAGTATTTT
TRBV9,once,TRBJ1-3,TRBD1,CASSVGTGGSSGNTIYF,TGTGCCAGCAGCGTAGGGACAGGGGGAAGCTCTGGAAACACCATATATTTT
TRBV14,-,TRBJ2-2,-,CASSQVSEALLNTGELFF,TGTGCCAGCAGCCAAGTGTCCGAAGCACTCTTGAACACCGGGGAGCTGTTTTTT
TRBV15,-,TRBJ1-5,-,CATGEGRGSGDQPQHF,TGTGCCACTGGAGAGGGAAGGGGGAGCGGCGATCAGCCCCAGCATTTT
TRBV4-2,-,TRBJ1-5,TRBD1,CASSQAGTGSRQPQHF,TGTGCCAGCAGCCAAGCCGGGACAGGGTCTAGACAGCCCCAGCATTTT
TRBV15,-,TRBJ2-1,-,CATSSSGSGNEQFF,TGTGCCACCAGCTCCTCCGGCTCCGGGAATGAGCAGTTCTTC
TRBV10-3,-,TRBJ1-6,TRBD1,CAIRDRDRDNSPLHF,TGTGCCATCAGAGACCGGGACAGGGACAATTCACCCCTCCACTTT
TRBV7-2,-,TRBJ1-1,TRBD1,CASSPGTGYTEAFF,TGTGCCAGCAGCCCCGGGACAGGGTACACTGAAGCTTTCTTT
TRBV4-2,-,TRBJ1-5,-,CASSQDMAENQPQHF,TGTGCCAGCAGCCAAGATATGGCGGAAAATCAGCCCCAGCATTTT
TRBV2,-,TRBJ2-3,TRBD2,CASRRLAGIDTQYF,TGTGCCAGCAGACGACTAGCGGGGATAGATACGCAGTATTTT
TRBV14,-,TRBJ1-4,-,CASSQEWGQDNEKLFF,TGTGCCAGCAGCCAAGAATGGGGGCAGGATAATGAAAAACTGTTTTTT
TRBV4-3,-,TRBJ1-6,-,CASSQDSPSSYNSPLHF,TGCGCCAGCAGCCAAGATTCTCCGAGCTCCTATAATTCACCCCTCCACTTT
TRBV7-9,-,TRBJ2-7,-,CASSSFQGREVEQYF,TGTGCCAGCAGCTCCTTCCAGGGGAGGGAGGTCGAGCAGTACTTC
TRBV11-3,-,TRBJ1-1,-,CASSFGVRVNTEAFF,TGTGCCAGCAGCTTCGGGGTTAGGGTGAACACTGAAGCTTTCTTT
TRBV30,-,TRBJ1-6,TRBD1,CAWSEQGGSPLHF,TGTGCCTGGAGTGAACAGGGGGGTTCACCCCTCCACTTT
TRBV6-6,-,TRBJ2-7,-,CASSRGGDEQYF,TGTGCCAGCAGTCGAGGGGGGGACGAGCAGTACTTC
TRBV3-1/TRBV3-2,-,TRBJ1-4,TRBD1,CASSRPGQGGELFF,TGTGCCAGCAGCCGACCGGGACAGGGAGGGGAACTGTTTTTT
TRBV15,-,TRBJ1-2,TRBD1,CATSTGQALAPHGYTF,TGTGCCACCAGCACCGGACAGGCACTAGCTCCTCATGGCTACACCTTC
TRBV5-1,-,TRBJ1-6,TRBD1,CASSLGTSGQANSPLHF,TGCGCCAGCAGTCTTGGCACGTCGGGACAGGCCAATTCACCCCTCCACTTT
TRBV6-5,few,TRBJ1-2,-,CASSYYGGYGYTF,TGTGCCAGCAGTTACTACGGTGGCTATGGCTACACCTTC
TRBV7-9,-,TRBJ1-2,-,CASSKPTGGYTF,TGTGCCAGCAGCAAGCCGACGGGAGGCTACACCTTC
TRBV2,-,TRBJ2-2,-,CASSEFELNTGELFF,TGTGCCAGCAGTGAATTTGAGCTGAACACCGGGGAGCTGTTTTTT
TRBV4-3,-,TRBJ2-7,TRBD2,CASSSGLAASYEQYF,TGCGCCAGCAGCTCCGGACTAGCCGCCTCCTACGAGCAGTACTTC
TRBV4-2,-,TRBJ2-3,-,CASSQDYGGAADTQYF,TGTGCCAGCAGCCAAGACTATGGGGGGGCAGCAGATACGCAGTATTTT
TRBV12-5,-,TRBJ1-2,-,CASGLVLPRSHYGYTF,TGTGCTAGTGGTTTGGTACTCCCCCGGTCTCACTATGGCTACACCTTC
TRBV3-1/TRBV3-2,-,TRBJ1-3,-,CASSQARGSGNTIYF,TGTGCCAGCAGCCAAGCGCGGGGCTCTGGAAACACCATATATTTT
TRBV6-2/TRBV6-3,-,TRBJ1-2,-,CASSSGERVYGYTF,TGTGCCAGCAGCTCCGGGGAGAGGGTCTATGGCTACACCTTC